The T cell receptor beta chain described here comes from a study of T cells expressing NK-cell markers. Study-wide findings and caveats: These clonotypes additionally ranked first within the CD3+CD56-NKG2C+ fraction of a few donors.

From germline, CDR1 is MNHEY and CDR2 SMNVEV (reference sequence). CDR3 length equals 16 residues. Production of TCR beta cDNA relied on 5'RACE template switching with UMIs. TCRdb re-called the 5' RACE reads; one entry per CDR3 protein, DNA not given. The sample has about 180,000 distinct CDR3 sequences. Concerning this clonotype: Its antigen is unknown.

The rearrangement links TRBV27 to TRBJ1-5; TCRdb selects TRBD1, and the lack of DNA leaves this call unchecked. This TCR was recovered from a man aged 18-70 years in good health. Sequenced sample: blood T cells: a sorted CD56 or NKG2C T cell subset, CD4+ or CD8+ T cells, or bulk PBMC T cells (not recorded which). The CDR3 sequence is CASSPSTGQLNQPQHF.